The 21 T cell receptor beta chains reported below all come from one sample, sequenced in a study of shared clonotypes between healthy human individuals. The table came from immunoSEQ multiplex PCR; TCRdb's copy has only in-frame clones and leaves some out. Of millions of clones listed, 85% to 95% are singletons. Sequencing was performed on naive CD4+ T cells sorted from blood. Subset here: CD45RA+ positively selected. These receptors were taken from a man younger than 30 in good health.

The chain uses TRBV6-1 and TRBJ1-1; D is undetermined. Germline V CDR1 and CDR2: MNHNS, SASEGT. The CDR3 totals 13 residues. V dropped 10 bases and J dropped 0 bases, with 12 bases sitting between them. CDR3 DNA sequence: TGTGCCACCACGAGGCAACTGAACACTGAAGCTTTCTTT. The encoded protein is CATTRQLNTEAFF.

V usage is TRBV28 and J usage is TRBJ1-4; D uncertain. V lost 1 base and J 7 bases, leaving 16 bases between the germline ends. Germline values: CDR1 MDHEN, CDR2 SYDVKM. CDR3 length: 16 residues. CDR3 DNA sequence: TGTGCCAGCAGTTTATTTCCGGCAGAGCGACGTGAAAAACTGTTTTTT. It specifies CASSLFPAERREKLFF. The whole variable domain, filled in from reference TRBV28 and TRBJ1-4, reads DVKVTQSSRYLVKRTGEKVFLECVQDMDHENMFWYRQDPGLGLRLIYFSYDVKMKEKGDIPEGYSVSREKKERFSLILESASTNQTSMYLCASSLFPAERREKLFFGSGTQLSVL.

To note about this clone: The sample contains more than one DNA sequence encoding this CDR3. The V and J genes are TRBV27 and TRBJ1-2, with no clear D. The CDR3 has 13 residues. Germline V lookup: CDR1 MNHEY, CDR2 SMNVEV (reference sequence). Trimming took 4 bases from V and 2 from J, leaving 8 bases between them. The CDR3 here is CASSYRGNYGYTF. In DNA form, the CDR3 reads TGTGCCAGCAGTTACCGTGGGAACTATGGCTACACCTTC.

This chain connects TRBV5-1 to TRBJ2-6; D may be TRBD1 (5 bases). Germline CDR1 is SGHRS and CDR2 is YFSETQ. V was pared by 1 base and J by 2 bases, with 16 bases between. The CDR3 contains 18 residues. CDR3 sequence: CASSLSGQQSTGANVLTF. CDR3 bases: TGCGCCAGCAGCTTGTCAGGGCAACAGTCTACTGGGGCCAACGTCCTGACTTTC.

The CDR3 sequence: CASSSISGSDTQYF. The CDR3 DNA reads as TGTGCCAGCAGTTCCATATCGGGCTCAGATACGCAGTATTTT. The chain carries TRBV6-5 and TRBJ2-3; D gene uncertain. V was pared by 4 bases and J by 4 bases, with 12 bases between. The germline V gene encodes CDR1 MNHEY and CDR2 SVGAGI. There are 14 residues in the CDR3.

CDR3 residues: CAWTGAVSNEQYF. In DNA form, the CDR3 reads TGTGCCTGGACTGGGGCAGTCTCAAACGAGCAGTACTTC. The rearrangement uses TRBV30 and TRBJ2-7, with D tentatively TRBD1 (5 bases). The V gene's germline CDR1 is GTSNPN and CDR2 SVGIG (reference sequence). The CDR3 has 13 amino acids. The V end lost 4 bases, the J end lost 5 bases, and 15 bases lay between the germline ends.

CDR3 in DNA: TGTGCCAGCAGTAATGAGGTCCTCTACGAGCAGTACTTC. Encoded protein: CASSNEVLYEQYF. The chain has TRBV6-5 and TRBJ2-7; no clear D gene. The V gene's germline CDR1 is MNHEY and CDR2 SVGAGI. The CDR3 loop spans 13 amino acids. Trimming shortened V by 5 bases and J by 3 bases, and 11 bases separated the two germline ends.

This clone has only one observation. This chain uses TRBV10-3 with TRBJ1-3, with D unresolved. V was clipped by 4 bases and J by 0 bases, with 13 bases between them. The CDR3 covers 16 residues. Germline CDR1 ENHRY, CDR2 SYGVKD. The CDR3 reads CAISASPGPSGNTIYF. In DNA form, the CDR3 reads TGTGCCATCAGTGCTTCGCCCGGCCCCTCTGGAAACACCATATATTTT.

This rearrangement joins TRBV7-2 to TRBJ1-5; unclear D gene. CDR3 length: 15 residues. Deletions cut 1 base from V and 6 bases from J, with 13 bases between. Germline loops: CDR1 SGHTA, CDR2 FQGNSA. The CDR3 loop reads CASSLVVTGGQPQHF. CDR3 sequence (DNA): TGTGCCAGCAGCTTAGTAGTGACCGGAGGTCAGCCCCAGCATTTT. The whole variable domain, filled in from reference TRBV7-2 and TRBJ1-5, reads GAGVSQSPSNKVTEKGKDVELRCDPISGHTALYWYRQSLGQGLEFLIYFQGNSAPDKSGLPSDRFSAERTGGSVSTLTIQRTQQEDSAVYLCASSLVVTGGQPQHFGDGTRLSIL.

The chain couples TRBV19 to TRBJ1-1, with 9 bases identical to TRBD1. Trimming cost V 5 bases and J 5 bases; bases outside gene matches: 9. Germline V lookup: CDR1 LNHDA, CDR2 SQIVND (reference sequence). CDR3 length: 15 residues. The CDR3 sequence: CASSAQTGGGTEAFF. For the CDR3, the DNA is TGTGCCAGTAGTGCCCAGACAGGGGGAGGGACTGAAGCTTTCTTT.

The rearrangement joins TRBV30 to TRBJ1-3; unclear D gene. The ends were cut back, 4 bases at V and 0 bases at J, with 13 bases in the middle. Germline V gives CDR1 GTSNPN, CDR2 SVGIG (reference sequence). This CDR3 contains 15 residues. DNA of the CDR3: TGTGCCTGGACCCCCGCGGCGGCCTCTGGAAACACCATATATTTT. It is translated as CAWTPAAASGNTIYF.

This chain joins TRBV7-2 and TRBJ2-7; 7 bases line up with TRBD2. The trim removed 6 bases at V and 4 bases at J, leaving 3 bases unmatched. Germline-derived CDR1 and CDR2 are SGHTA and FQGNSA. CDR3 length: 12 residues. The CDR3 loop is CASRQAGYEQYF. CDR3 DNA sequence: TGTGCCAGCAGACAAGCGGGGTACGAGCAGTACTTC.

V and J are TRBV9 and TRBJ2-3; 8 bases agree with TRBD2. V dropped 0 bases and J dropped 4; count of bases not matched to a gene: 7. The CDR3 totals 16 residues. CDR1 is SGDLS, CDR2 YYNGEE, per germline. CDR3 in DNA: TGTGCCAGCAGCGTAGCAACGGGAGGGCCCTCAGATACGCAGTATTTT. As protein: CASSVATGGPSDTQYF.

Of note for this clone: This sample also contains other DNA sequences that code for the same CDR3. The chain couples TRBV29-1 to TRBJ1-1; D call uncertain. The CDR3 extends over 10 amino acids. The V gene's germline CDR1 is SQVTM and CDR2 ANQGSEA. The V end was cut by 7 bases, the J end by 1 base, with 4 bases between. The CDR3 reads CSGANTEAFF. CDR3 nucleotides: TGCAGCGGCGCGAACACTGAAGCTTTCTTT. The variable domain in full, with the rest retrieved from reference TRBV29-1 and TRBJ1-1, is SAVISQKPSRDICQRGTSLTIQCQVDSQVTMMFWYRQQPGQSLTLIATANQGSEATYESGFVIDKFPISRPNLTFSTLTVSNMSPEDSSIYLCSGANTEAFFGQGTRLTVV.

The chain has TRBV7-2 and TRBJ2-2, with 9 bases that match TRBD2. The CDR3 contains 15 residues. Germline values: CDR1 SGHTA, CDR2 FQGNSA. V dropped 4 bases and J dropped 2; count of bases not matched to a gene: 2. The CDR3 coding sequence is TGTGCCAGCAGCTCTAGCGGGATCAACACCGGGGAGCTGTTTTTT. Translated, it gives CASSSSGINTGELFF.

The chain carries TRBV19 and TRBJ2-1; TRBD2 matches 9 bases. Per germline, CDR1 LNHDA and CDR2 SQIVND (reference sequence). The CDR3 is 16 amino acids. V dropped 3 bases and J dropped 7; count of bases not matched to a gene: 10. As DNA, the CDR3 is TGTGCCAGTAGTATTTACTCGCGGGAGGGTAAGAATGAGCAGTTCTTC. It is translated as CASSIYSREGKNEQFF.

The chain is built from TRBV4-1 and TRBJ1-5, with unresolved D. Trimming cost V 5 bases and J 3 bases, with 14 bases left between them. This CDR3 is built from 15 residues. The germline V gene has CDR1 MGHRA and CDR2 YSYEKL. The CDR3 DNA reads TGCGCCAGCAGCAACCCGGGCGCCATCAATCAGCCCCAGCATTTT. Its protein product is CASSNPGAINQPQHF.

This chain joins TRBV5-1 and TRBJ2-1; D not certain. The CDR3 spans 17 residues. V dropped 1 base and J dropped 9 bases, with 23 bases sitting between them. Germline V gene sequence: CDR1 SGHRS, CDR2 YFSETQ. The CDR3 loop reads CASSLLKGWPDWVEQFF. CDR3 coding DNA: TGCGCCAGCAGCTTGCTCAAGGGTTGGCCCGACTGGGTTGAGCAGTTCTTC.

The rearrangement joins TRBV6-6 to TRBJ1-6; the D is unclear. Germline CDR1 reads MNHNY; CDR2 reads SVGAGI (reference sequence). CDR3 size: 14 residues. The ends were cut back, 7 bases at V and 2 bases at J, with 9 bases in the middle. The CDR3 nucleotides read TGTGCCAGCACGAGTTCGACCTATAATTCACCCCTCCACTTT. It is translated as CASTSSTYNSPLHF.

CDR3 in amino acids: CASSALGDEQYF. In DNA, the CDR3 is TGTGCCAGCAGTGCCCTAGGAGACGAGCAGTACTTC. V gene TRBV6-1 combines with J gene TRBJ2-7; no definite D call. CDR3 length: 12 residues. Trimming cost V 4 bases and J 5 bases, with 9 bases left between them. Germline CDR1 is MNHNS and CDR2 is SASEGT.

The gene calls are TRBV6-1 and TRBJ1-1; 9 bases agree with TRBD1. Germline assignment: CDR1 MNHNS and CDR2 SASEGT. The CDR3 is 13 amino acids. The V and J ends lost 6 bases and 4 bases, in that order; junction bases with no gene match: 3. The CDR3: CASRGQGGTEAFF. In nucleotides, the CDR3 is TGTGCCAGCAGGGGACAGGGAGGCACTGAAGCTTTCTTT.